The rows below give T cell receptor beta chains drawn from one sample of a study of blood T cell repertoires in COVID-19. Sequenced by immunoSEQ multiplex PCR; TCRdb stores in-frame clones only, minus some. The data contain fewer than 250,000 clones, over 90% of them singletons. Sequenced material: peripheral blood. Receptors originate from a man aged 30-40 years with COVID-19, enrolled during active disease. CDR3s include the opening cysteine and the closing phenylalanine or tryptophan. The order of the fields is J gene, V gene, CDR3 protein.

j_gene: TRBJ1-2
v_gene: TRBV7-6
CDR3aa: CASSPGRTGGAYGYTF

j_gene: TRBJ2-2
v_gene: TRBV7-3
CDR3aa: CASSQRRGRDTGELFF

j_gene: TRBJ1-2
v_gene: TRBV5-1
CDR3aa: CASSLTGTGDDYGYTF

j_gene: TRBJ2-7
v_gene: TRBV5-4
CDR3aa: CASSLALGQLGGEQYF

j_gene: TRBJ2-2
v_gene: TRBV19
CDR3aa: CASSRGRETGELFF

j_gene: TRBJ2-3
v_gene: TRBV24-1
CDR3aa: CATSDQDRGGTDTQYF

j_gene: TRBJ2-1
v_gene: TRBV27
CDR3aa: CASTNLTGAKYNEQFF

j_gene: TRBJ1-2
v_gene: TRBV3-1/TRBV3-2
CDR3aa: CASSPVVREGYGYTF

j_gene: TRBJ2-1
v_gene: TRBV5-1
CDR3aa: CASSLANVVAGSNEQFF

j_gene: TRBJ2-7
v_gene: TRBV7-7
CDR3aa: CASSPRTDSYEQYF

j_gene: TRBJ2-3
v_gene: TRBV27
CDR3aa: CASSLFPTDTQYF

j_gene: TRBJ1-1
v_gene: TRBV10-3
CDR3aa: CAISDGQGAFF

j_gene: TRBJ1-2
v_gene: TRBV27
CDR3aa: CASSSAGAPLFYGYTF

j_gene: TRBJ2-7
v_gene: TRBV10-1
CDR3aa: CASSPRTGGSYEQYF

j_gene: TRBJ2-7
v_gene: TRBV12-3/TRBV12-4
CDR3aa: CASSLARSYEQYF

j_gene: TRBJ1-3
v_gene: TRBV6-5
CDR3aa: CASTGTGNTIYF

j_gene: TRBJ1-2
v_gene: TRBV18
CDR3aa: CASSPLDRANGYTF

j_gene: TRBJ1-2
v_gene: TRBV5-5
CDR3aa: CASSIELGQEAYGYTF

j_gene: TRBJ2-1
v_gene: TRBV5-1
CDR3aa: CASSLGDRALREQFF

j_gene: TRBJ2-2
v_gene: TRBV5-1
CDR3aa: CASSLGGGSTGELFF

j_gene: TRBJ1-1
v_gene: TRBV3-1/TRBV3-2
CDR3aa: CASSQDSAADTEAFF

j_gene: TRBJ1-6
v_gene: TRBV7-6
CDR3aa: CASSLGERGRESPLHF

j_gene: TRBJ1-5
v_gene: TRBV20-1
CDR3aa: CSASADLGNQPQHF

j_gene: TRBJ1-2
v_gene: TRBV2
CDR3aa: CASSGDSIYGYTF

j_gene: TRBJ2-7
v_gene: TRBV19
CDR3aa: CASSPAGLDYEQYF

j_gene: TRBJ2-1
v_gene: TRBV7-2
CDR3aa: CASSMGLAGGFEQFF

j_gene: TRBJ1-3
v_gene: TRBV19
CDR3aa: CASSIWHTIYF

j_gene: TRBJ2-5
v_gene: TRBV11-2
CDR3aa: CASSDTSGGRQETQYF

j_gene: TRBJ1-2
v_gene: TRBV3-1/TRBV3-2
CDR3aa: CASSQTAGGGYTF

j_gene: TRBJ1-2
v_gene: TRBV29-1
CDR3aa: CSVEEELDRDYTF

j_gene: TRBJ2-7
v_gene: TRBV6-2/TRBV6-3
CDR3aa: CASSEPPGQGRYEQYF

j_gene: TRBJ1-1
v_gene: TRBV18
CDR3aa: CASSPWDSGGMDTEAFF

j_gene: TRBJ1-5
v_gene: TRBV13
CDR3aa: CASSLSRYNQPQHF

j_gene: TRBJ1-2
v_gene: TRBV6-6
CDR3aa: CASSPLGGGDYGYTF

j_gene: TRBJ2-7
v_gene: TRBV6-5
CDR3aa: CASSLGTVGYEQYF

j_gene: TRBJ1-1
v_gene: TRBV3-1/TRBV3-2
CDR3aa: CASSQMQGGTEAFF

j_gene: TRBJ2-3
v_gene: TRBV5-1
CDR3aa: CASSTGLAGGTKGTDTQYF

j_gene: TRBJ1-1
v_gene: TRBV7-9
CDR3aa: CASSSTGNTEAFF

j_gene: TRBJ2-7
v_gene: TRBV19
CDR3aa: CASTLTGASYEQYF

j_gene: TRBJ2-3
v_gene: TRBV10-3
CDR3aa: CAISEMDRGRKDTQYF

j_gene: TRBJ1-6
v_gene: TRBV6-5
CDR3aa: CASKQINSPLHF

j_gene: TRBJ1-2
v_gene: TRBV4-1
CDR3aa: CASSRDRGTDYGYTF

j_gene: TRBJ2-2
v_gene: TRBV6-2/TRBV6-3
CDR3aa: CASSFWQGDTGELFF

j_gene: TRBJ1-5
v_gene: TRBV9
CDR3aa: CASSVGGGTQPQHF

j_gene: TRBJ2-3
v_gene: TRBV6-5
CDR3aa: CASCRDRGTDTQYF

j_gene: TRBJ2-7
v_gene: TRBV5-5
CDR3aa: CASSLIPTSGESPYEQYF

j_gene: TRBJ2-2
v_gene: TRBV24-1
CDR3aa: CATSPQGNTGELFF

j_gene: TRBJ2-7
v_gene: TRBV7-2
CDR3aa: CASTQDTYYEQYF